The clone carrying this TCR beta chain was seen a single time. Its antigen is undetermined. The ends were cut back, 2 bases at V and 5 bases at J, with 10 bases in the middle. This CDR3 region has 13 residues. From germline, CDR1 is SGHRS and CDR2 YFSETQ. These data come from a study of beta chain features in type 1 diabetes. Study results and caveats: Type 1 diabetes patients had moderately but significantly shorter TCRB CDR3s in all four CD4+ subsets. At VDJ recombination sites, type 1 diabetes patients had fewer insertions and more deleted nucleotides.

The isolated RNA, all of it, was reverse transcribed, so expressed TCRB transcripts were what got sequenced. Data came from immunoSEQ multiplex PCR; TCRdb stores just in-frame clones and leaves some out. Of roughly 290,000 clones listed, about 7.8% are singletons. Cell sorting via CD45RO/CCR7/CD25/CD127/CD95/CD27 was performed to obtain CD4+ naive, central memory, regulatory and stem cell-like memory cells. The origin of this receptor is a woman in her late teens or twenties in good health. Sequenced input: central memory CD4+ T cells from blood. This sequence joins TRBV5-1 and TRBJ2-5, with D possibly being TRBD2 (7 bases). Written as DNA, the CDR3 is TGCGCCAGCAGCTTCGGGGGGCCCGAGACCCAGTACTTC. It specifies CASSFGGPETQYF.